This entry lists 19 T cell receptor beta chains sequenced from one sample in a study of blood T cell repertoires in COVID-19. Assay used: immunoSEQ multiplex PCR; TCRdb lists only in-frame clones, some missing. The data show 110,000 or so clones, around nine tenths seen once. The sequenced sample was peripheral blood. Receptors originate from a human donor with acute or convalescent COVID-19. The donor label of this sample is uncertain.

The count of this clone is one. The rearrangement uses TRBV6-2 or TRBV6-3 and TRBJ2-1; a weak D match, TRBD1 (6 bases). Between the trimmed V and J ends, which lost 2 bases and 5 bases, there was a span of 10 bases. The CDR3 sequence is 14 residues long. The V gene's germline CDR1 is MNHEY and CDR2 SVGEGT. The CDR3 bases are TGTGCCAGCAGTTACGGGGGACATAACAATGAGCAGTTCTTC. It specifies CASSYGGHNNEQFF.

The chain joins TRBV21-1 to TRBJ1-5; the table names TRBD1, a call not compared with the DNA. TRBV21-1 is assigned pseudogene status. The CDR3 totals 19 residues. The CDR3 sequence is CASSKWPGPDRLRGQPQHF. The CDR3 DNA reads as TGTGCCAGCAGCAAATGGCCCGGCCCCGACAGGTTAAGAGGTCAGCCCCAGCATTTT.

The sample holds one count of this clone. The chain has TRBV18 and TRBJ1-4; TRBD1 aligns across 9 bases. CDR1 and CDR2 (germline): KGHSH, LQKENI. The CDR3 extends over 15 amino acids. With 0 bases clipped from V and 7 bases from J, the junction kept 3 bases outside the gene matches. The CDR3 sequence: CASSPPGTGTEKLFF. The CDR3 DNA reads TGTGCCAGCTCACCACCGGGGACAGGGACTGAAAAACTGTTTTTT. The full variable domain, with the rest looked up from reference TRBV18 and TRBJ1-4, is NAGVMQNPRHLVRRRGQEARLRCSPMKGHSHVYWYRQLPEEGLKFMVYLQKENIIDESGMPKERFSAEFPKEGPSILRIQQVVRGDSAAYFCASSPPGTGTEKLFFGSGTQLSVL.

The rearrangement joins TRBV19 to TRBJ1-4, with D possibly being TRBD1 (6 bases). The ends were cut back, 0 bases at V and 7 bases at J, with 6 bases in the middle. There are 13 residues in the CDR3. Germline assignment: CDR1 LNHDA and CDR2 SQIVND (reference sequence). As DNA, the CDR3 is TGTGCCAGTAGTATAGAAGGGGGTGAAAAACTGTTTTTT. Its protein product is CASSIEGGEKLFF.

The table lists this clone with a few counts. The CDR3 coding sequence is TGTGCCAGTAGTACCCCTGTCGGGGGTGCTACGGACGAGACCCAGTACTTC. It translates to CASSTPVGGATDETQYF. The chain has TRBV19 and TRBJ2-5, with D perhaps TRBD2 (6 bases). Looked up from germline, CDR1 is LNHDA and CDR2 is SQIVND (reference sequence). V dropped 4 bases and J dropped 5 bases, with 23 bases sitting between them. This CDR3 contains 17 residues.

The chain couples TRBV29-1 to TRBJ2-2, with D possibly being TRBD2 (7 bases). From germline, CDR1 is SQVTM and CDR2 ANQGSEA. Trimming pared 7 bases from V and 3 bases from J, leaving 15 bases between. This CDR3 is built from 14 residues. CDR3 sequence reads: CSARRGADTGELFF. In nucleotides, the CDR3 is TGCAGCGCCCGACGGGGGGCGGACACCGGGGAGCTGTTTTTT.

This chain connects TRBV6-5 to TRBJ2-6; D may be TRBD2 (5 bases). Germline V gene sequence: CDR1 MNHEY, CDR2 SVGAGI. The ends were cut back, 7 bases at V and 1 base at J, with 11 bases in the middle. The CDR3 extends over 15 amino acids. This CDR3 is CASTFRGSGANVLTF. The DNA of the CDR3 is TGTGCCAGCACTTTTAGAGGGTCTGGGGCCAACGTCCTGACTTTC.

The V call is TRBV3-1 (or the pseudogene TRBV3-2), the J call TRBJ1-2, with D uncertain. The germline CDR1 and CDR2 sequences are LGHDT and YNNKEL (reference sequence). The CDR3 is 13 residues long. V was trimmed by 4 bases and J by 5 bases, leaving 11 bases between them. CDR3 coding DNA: TGTGCCAGCAGCCCACAGCCCCAATATGGCTACACCTTC. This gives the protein CASSPQPQYGYTF.

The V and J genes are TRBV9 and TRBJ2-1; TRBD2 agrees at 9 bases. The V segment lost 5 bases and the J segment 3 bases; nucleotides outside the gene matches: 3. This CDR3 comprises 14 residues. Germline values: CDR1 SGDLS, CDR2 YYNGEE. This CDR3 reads CASSAGGDYNEQFF. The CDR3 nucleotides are TGTGCCAGCAGTGCGGGGGGGGACTACAATGAGCAGTTCTTC.

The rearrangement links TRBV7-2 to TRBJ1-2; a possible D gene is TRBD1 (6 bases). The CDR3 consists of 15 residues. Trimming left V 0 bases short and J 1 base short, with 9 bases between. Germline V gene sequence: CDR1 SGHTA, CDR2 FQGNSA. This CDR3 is CASSLAGGRNYGYTF. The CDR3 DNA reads TGTGCCAGCAGCTTAGCAGGGGGTCGTAACTATGGCTACACCTTC.

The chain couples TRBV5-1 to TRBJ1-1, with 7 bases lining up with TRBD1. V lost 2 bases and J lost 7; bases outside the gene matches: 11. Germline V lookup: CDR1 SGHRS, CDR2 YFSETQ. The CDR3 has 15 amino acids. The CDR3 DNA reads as TGCGCCAGCAGCTTCGGGGTAGGGGGCGGCTATGAAGCTTTCTTT. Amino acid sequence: CASSFGVGGGYEAFF. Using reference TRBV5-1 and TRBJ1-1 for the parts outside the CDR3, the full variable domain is KAGVTQTPRYLIKTRGQQVTLSCSPISGHRSVSWYQQTPGQGLQFLFEYFSETQRNKGNFPGRFSGRQFSNSRSEMNVSTLELGDSALYLCASSFGVGGGYEAFFGQGTRLTVV.

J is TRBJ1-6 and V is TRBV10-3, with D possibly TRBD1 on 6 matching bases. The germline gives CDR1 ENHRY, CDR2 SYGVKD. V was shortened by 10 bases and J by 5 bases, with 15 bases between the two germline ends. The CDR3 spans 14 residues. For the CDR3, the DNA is TGTGCCACAGAGACAGGCGGAGATAATTCACCCCTCCACTTT. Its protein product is CATETGGDNSPLHF.

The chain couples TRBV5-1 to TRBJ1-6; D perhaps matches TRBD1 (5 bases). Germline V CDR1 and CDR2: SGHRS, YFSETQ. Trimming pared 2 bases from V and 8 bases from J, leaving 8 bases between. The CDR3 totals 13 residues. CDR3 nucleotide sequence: TGCGCCAGCAGCTTTGGCAGGGATTCACCCCTCCACTTT. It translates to CASSFGRDSPLHF.

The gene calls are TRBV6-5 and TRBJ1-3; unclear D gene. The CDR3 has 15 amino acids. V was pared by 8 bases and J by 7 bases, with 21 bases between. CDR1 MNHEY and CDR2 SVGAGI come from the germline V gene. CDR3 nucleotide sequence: TGTGCCAGCTCCCGACGGGGAGGCTTATCTAACACCATATATTTT. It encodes CASSRRGGLSNTIYF.

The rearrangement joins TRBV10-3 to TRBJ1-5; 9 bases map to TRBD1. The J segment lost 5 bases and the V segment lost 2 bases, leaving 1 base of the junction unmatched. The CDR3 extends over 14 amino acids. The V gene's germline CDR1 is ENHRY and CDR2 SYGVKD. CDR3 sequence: CAISEGTGYQPQHF. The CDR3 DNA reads TGTGCCATCAGTGAGGGGACAGGGTATCAGCCCCAGCATTTT.

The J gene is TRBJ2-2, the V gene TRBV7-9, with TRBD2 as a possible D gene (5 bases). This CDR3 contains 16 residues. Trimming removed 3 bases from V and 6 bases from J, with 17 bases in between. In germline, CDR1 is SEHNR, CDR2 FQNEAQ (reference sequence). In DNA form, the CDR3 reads TGTGCCAGCAGCTTTCTTTCCACGCGGGTGGCCGGGGAGCTGTTTTTT. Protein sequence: CASSFLSTRVAGELFF.

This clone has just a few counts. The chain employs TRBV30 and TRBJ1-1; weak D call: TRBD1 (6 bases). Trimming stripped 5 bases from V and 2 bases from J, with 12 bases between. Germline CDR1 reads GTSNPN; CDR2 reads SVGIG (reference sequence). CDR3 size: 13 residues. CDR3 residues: CAWDRGGNTEAFF. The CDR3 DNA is TGTGCCTGGGACCGCGGGGGCAACACTGAAGCTTTCTTT. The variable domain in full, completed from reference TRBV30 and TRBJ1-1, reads SQTIHQWPATLVQPVGSPLSLECTVEGTSNPNLYWYRQAAGRGLQLLFYSVGIGQISSEVPQNLSASRPQDRQFILSSKKLLLSDSGFYLCAWDRGGNTEAFFGQGTRLTVV.

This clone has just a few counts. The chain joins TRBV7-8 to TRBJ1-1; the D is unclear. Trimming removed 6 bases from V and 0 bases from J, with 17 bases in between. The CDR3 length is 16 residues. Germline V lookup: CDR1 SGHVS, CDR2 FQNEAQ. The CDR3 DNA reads TGTGCCAGCAGTCTTGGTGTCTTTGACATGAACACTGAAGCTTTCTTT. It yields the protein CASSLGVFDMNTEAFF.

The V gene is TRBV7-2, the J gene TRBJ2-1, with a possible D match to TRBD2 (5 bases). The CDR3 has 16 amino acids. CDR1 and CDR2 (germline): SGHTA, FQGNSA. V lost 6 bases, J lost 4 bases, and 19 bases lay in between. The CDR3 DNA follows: TGTGCCAGCAGATCTCCCTCAAGCGGAACGTACAATGAGCAGTTCTTC. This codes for CASRSPSSGTYNEQFF.